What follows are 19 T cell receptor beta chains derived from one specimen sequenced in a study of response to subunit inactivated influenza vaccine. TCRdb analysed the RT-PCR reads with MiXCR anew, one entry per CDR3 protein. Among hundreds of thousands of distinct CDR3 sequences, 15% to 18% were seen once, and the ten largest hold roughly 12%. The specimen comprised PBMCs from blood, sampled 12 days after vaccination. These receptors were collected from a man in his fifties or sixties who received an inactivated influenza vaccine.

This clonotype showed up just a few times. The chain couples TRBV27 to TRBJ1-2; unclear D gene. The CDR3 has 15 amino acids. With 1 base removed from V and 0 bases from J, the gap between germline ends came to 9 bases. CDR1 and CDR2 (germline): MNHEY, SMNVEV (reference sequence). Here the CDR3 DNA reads TGTGCCAGCAGTTTATTTTCGGAAACTAACTATGGCTACACCTTC. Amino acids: CASSLFSETNYGYTF.

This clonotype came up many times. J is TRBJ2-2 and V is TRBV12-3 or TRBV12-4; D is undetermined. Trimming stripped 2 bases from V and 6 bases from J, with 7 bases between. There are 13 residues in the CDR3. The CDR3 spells CASSLTWAGELFF. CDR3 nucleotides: TGTGCCAGCAGTTTAACTTGGGCCGGGGAGCTGTTTTTT.

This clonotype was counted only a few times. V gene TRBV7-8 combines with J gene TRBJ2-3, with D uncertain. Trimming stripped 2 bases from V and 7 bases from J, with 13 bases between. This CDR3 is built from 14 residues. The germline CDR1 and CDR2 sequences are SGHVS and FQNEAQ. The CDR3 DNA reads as TGTGCCAGCAGCTTAAGCCCCGATTGGAATACGCAGTATTTT. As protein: CASSLSPDWNTQYF.

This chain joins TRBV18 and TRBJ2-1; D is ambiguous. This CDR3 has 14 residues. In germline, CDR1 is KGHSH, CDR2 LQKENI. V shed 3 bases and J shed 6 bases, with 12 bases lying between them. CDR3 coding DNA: TGTGCCAGCTCACCGAAACACTGGAGCAATGAGCAGTTCTTC. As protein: CASSPKHWSNEQFF.

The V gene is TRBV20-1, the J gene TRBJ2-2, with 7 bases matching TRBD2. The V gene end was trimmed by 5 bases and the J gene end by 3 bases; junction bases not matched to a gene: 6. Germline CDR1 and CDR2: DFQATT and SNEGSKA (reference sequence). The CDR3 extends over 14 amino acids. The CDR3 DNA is TGCAGTGCTGCCCCTAGCGGCTACACCGGGGAGCTGTTTTTT. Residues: CSAAPSGYTGELFF.

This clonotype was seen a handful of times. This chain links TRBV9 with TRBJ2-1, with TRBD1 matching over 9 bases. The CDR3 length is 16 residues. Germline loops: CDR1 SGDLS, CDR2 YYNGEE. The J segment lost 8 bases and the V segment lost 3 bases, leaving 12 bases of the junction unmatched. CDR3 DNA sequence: TGTGCCAGCAGCGGGGGACCGGGACAGGGACCCGATGAGCAGTTCTTC. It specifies CASSGGPGQGPDEQFF.

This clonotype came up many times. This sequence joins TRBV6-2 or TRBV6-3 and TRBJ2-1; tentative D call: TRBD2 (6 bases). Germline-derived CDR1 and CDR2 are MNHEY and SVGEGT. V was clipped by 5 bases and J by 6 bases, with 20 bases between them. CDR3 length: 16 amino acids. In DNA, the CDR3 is TGTGCCAGCAGTAAAAGTGTCGGGGGAAGACGCAATGAGCAGTTCTTC. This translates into CASSKSVGGRRNEQFF.

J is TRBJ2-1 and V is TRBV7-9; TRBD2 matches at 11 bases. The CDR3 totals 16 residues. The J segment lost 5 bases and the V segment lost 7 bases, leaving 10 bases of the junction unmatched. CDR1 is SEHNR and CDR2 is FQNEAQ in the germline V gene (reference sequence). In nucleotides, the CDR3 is TGTGCCAGCATTAGTAGCGGGAGGGCCTCGAACAATGAGCAGTTCTTC. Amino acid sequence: CASISSGRASNNEQFF.

Here the CDR3 DNA reads TGTGCCAGCACGGCGGGAGGGTTCAATGAGCAGTTCTTC. It codes for CASTAGGFNEQFF. The chain carries TRBV12-3 or TRBV12-4 and TRBJ2-1; TRBD2 matches at 9 bases. The trim removed 7 bases at V and 6 bases at J, leaving 4 bases unmatched. This CDR3 has 13 residues.

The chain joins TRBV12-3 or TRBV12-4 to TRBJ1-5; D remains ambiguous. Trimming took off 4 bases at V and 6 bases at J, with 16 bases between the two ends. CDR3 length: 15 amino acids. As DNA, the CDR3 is TGTGCCAGCAGTTCCGGGTCGCCGCCCAGTCAGCCCCAGCATTTT. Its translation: CASSSGSPPSQPQHF.

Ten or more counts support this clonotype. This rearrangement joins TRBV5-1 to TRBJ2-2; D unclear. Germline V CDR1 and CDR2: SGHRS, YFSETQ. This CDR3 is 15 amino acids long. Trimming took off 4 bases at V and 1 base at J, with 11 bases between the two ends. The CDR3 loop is CASSLATKNTGELFF. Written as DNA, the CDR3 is TGCGCCAGCAGCCTCGCTACCAAGAACACCGGGGAGCTGTTTTTT.

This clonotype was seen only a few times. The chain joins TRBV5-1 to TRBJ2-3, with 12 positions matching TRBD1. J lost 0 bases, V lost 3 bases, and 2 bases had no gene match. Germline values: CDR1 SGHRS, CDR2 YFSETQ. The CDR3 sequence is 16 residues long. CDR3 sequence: CASSWGQGASTDTQYF. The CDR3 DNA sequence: TGCGCCAGCAGCTGGGGACAGGGGGCGAGCACAGATACGCAGTATTTT.

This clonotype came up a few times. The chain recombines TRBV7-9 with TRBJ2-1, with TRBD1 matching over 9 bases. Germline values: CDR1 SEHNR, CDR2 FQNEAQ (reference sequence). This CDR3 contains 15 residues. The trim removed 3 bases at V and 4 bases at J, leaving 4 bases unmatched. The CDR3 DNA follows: TGTGCCAGCAGCTTCGGGACAGGGAGGTACAATGAGCAGTTCTTC. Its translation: CASSFGTGRYNEQFF.

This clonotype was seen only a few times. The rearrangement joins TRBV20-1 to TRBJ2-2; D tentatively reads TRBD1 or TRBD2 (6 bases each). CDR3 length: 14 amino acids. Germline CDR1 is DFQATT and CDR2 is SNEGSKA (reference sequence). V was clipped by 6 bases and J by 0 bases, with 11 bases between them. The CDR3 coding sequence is TGCAGTGCCCTTGGGGGGCCGAACACCGGGGAGCTGTTTTTT. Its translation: CSALGGPNTGELFF.

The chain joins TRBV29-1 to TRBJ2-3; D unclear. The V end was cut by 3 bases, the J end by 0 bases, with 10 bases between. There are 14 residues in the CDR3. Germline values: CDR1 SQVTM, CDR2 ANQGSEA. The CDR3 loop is CSVDNGYSTDTQYF. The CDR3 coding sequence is TGCAGCGTTGATAACGGATATAGCACAGATACGCAGTATTTT.

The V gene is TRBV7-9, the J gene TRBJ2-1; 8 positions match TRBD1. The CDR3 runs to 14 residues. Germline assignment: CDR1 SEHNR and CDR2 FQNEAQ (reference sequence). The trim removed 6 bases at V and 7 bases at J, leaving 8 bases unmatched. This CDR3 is CASRNDRGRNEQFF. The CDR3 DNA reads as TGTGCCAGCAGGAATGACAGGGGACGTAATGAGCAGTTCTTC.

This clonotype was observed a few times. The CDR3 bases are TGTGCCAGCAGCGTAGCTGTACGGGGGGACACCGGGGAGCTGTTTTTT. This gives the protein CASSVAVRGDTGELFF. The rearrangement joins TRBV9 to TRBJ2-2; TRBD2 matches 7 bases. Germline loops: CDR1 SGDLS, CDR2 YYNGEE. Germline trimming cut 0 bases from V and 3 bases from J; bases unmatched to any gene: 5. The CDR3 is 16 amino acids.

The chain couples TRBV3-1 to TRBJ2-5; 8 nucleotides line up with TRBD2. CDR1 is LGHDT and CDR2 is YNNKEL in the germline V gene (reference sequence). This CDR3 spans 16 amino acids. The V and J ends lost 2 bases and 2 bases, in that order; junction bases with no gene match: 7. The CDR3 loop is CASSQPSGGIQETQYF. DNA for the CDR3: TGTGCCAGCAGCCAACCCTCGGGGGGGATACAAGAGACCCAGTACTTC.

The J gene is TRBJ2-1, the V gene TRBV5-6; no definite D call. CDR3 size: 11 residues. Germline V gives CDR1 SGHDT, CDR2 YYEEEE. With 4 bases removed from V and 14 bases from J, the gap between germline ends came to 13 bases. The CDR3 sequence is CASSNGPQKFF. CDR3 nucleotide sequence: TGTGCCAGCAGCAACGGGCCCCAGAAGTTCTTC.